This TCR beta chain was recorded in a study of cytomegalovirus exposure and HLA in healthy donors. Trimming took 5 bases from V and 3 from J, leaving 13 bases between them. The germline V gene encodes CDR1 SGHVS and CDR2 FQNEAQ. CDR3 length: 14 residues. The assay was immunoSEQ multiplex PCR, and TCRdb's table has in-frame clones only and misses some. The table shows approximately 39,000 clones, with 85% to 95% occurring only once. Source material: PBMCs. The chain couples TRBV7-8 to TRBJ1-2; weak D call: TRBD1 (5 bases). The receptor was derived from a man aged 18 to 29 in good health and CMV-seronegative. In DNA form, the CDR3 reads TGTGCCAGCAGCCCCGGGGGAGGGCACTATGGCTACACCTTC. This codes for CASSPGGGHYGYTF.